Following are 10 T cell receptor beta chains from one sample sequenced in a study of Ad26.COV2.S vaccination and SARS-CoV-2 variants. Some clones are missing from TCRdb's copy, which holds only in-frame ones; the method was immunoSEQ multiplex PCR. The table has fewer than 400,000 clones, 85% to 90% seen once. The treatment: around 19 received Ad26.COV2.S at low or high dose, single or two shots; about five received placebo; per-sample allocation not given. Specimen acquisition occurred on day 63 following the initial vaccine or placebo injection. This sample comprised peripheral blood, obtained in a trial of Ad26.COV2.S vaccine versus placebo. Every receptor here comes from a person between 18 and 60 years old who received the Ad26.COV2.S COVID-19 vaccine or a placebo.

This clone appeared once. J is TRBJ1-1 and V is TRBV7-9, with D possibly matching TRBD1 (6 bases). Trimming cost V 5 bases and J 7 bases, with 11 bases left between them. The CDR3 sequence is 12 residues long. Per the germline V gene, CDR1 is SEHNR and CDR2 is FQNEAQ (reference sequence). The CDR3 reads CASSQGQGEAFF. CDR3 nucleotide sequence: TGTGCCAGCAGCCAGGGGCAGGGTGAAGCTTTCTTT.

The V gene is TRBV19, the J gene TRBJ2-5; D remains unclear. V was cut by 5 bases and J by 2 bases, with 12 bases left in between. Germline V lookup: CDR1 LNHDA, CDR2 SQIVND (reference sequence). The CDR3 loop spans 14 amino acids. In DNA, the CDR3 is TGTGCCAGTAGTCCGACACTAAAACAAGAGACCCAGTACTTC. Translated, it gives CASSPTLKQETQYF.

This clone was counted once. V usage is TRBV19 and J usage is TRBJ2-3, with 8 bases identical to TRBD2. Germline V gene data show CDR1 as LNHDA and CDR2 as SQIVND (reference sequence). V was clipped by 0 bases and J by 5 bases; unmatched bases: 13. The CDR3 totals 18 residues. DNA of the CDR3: TGTGCCAGTAGTATAGAATTCTGGAACGGGGGGGCCGGAGATACGCAGTATTTT. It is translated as CASSIEFWNGGAGDTQYF.

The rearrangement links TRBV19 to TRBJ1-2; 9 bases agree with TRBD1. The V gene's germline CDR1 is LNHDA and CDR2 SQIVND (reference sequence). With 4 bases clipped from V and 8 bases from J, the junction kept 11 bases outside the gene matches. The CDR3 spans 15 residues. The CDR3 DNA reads TGTGCCAGTAGTAGTATACAGGGGGCAGGAGGCGGCTACACCTTC. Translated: CASSSIQGAGGGYTF.

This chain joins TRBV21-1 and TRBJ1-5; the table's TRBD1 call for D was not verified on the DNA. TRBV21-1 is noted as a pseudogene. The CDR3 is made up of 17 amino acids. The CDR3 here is CASSKGRTGAWGQPQHF. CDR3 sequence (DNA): TGTGCCAGCAGCAAAGGGCGCACAGGGGCTTGGGGACAGCCCCAGCATTTT.

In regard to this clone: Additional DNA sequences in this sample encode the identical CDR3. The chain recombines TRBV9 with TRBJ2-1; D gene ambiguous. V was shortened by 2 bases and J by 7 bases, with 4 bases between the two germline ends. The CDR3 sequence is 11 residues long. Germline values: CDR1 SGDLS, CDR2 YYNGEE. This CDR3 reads CASSVENEQFF. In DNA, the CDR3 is TGTGCCAGCAGCGTGGAAAATGAGCAGTTCTTC.

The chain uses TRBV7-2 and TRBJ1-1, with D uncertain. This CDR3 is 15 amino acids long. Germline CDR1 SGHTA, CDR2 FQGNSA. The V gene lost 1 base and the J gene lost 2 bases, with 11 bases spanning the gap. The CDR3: CASSLDGSPNTEAFF. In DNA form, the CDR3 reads TGTGCCAGCAGCTTAGACGGGAGCCCCAACACTGAAGCTTTCTTT. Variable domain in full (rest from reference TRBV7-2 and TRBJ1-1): GAGVSQSPSNKVTEKGKDVELRCDPISGHTALYWYRQSLGQGLEFLIYFQGNSAPDKSGLPSDRFSAERTGGSVSTLTIQRTQQEDSAVYLCASSLDGSPNTEAFFGQGTRLTVV.

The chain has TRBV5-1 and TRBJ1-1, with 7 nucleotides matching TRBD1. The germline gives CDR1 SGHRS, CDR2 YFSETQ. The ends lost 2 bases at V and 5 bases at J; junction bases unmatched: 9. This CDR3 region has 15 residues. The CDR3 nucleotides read TGCGCCAGCAGCTTCTCGGGGGACAGAAGAACTGAAGCTTTCTTT. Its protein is CASSFSGDRRTEAFF.

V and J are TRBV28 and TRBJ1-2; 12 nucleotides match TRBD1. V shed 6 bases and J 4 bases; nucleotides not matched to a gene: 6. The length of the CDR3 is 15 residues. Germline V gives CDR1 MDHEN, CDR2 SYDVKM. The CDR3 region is CASSSGQGAGYGYTF. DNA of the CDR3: TGTGCCAGCAGCTCGGGACAGGGGGCCGGCTATGGCTACACCTTC.

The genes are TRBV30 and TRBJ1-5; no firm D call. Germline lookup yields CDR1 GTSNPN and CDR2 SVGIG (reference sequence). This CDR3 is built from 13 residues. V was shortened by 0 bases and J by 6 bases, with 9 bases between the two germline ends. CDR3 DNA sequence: TGTGCCTGGAGTGTTGAGGGTTTTCAGCCCCAGCATTTT. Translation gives CAWSVEGFQPQHF.